This is a list of T cell receptor beta chains from one sample in a study of radiotherapy plus CTLA-4 blockade in lung cancer. Some clones are missing from TCRdb's copy, which holds only in-frame ones; the method was immunoSEQ multiplex PCR. The sample yields 50,000 to 85,000 clones, approximately 80% seen once. Material: peripheral blood, obtained from a patient treated with radiotherapy plus ipilimumab. All receptors derive from a human donor with non-small cell lung cancer who had a partial response to radiotherapy plus ipilimumab. The CDR3 runs from the conserved cysteine through the conserved F or W. The D gene is left open where the match is weak. Size tells how often a clone was seen (once, few, many) or the class of an expanded clone, and some rows leave it out.

D: NA; J: TRBJ1-6; size: NA; length: 13; V: TRBV6-5; DNA: TGTGCCAGCAGGCCACCTGCGGGGTCACCCCTCCACTTT; CDR3: CASRPPAGSPLHF
D: TRBD2; J: TRBJ2-7; size: NA; length: 14; V: TRBV18; DNA: TGTGCCAGCTCACCAATCGGGAGGACCGACGAGCAGTACTTC; CDR3: CASSPIGRTDEQYF
D: TRBD2; J: TRBJ2-1; size: NA; length: 16; V: TRBV11-2; DNA: TGTGCCAGCAGCGCCTACACTAGCGGATCCTACAATGAGCAGTTCTTC; CDR3: CASSAYTSGSYNEQFF
D: NA; J: TRBJ1-3; size: NA; length: 17; V: TRBV4-1; DNA: TGCGCCAGCAGCCAAGTTTTTATGTCCTACTCTGGAAACACCATATATTTT; CDR3: CASSQVFMSYSGNTIYF
D: NA; J: TRBJ2-7; size: NA; length: 16; V: TRBV27; DNA: TGTGCCAGCAGTTTTCTCCCGCCGGGGTACTCCTACGAGCAGTACTTC; CDR3: CASSFLPPGYSYEQYF
D: TRBD1; J: TRBJ2-7; size: NA; length: 16; V: TRBV29-1; DNA: TGCAGCGTCCTCCGGGACAGGGGGTGGGGGGGGAGCGAGCAGTACTTC; CDR3: CSVLRDRGWGGSEQYF
D: TRBD1; J: TRBJ2-7; size: NA; length: 14; V: TRBV2; DNA: TGTGCCAGCAGTGAACACAGGGGAGCCTACGAGCAGTACTTC; CDR3: CASSEHRGAYEQYF
D: TRBD1; J: TRBJ1-1; size: NA; length: 15; V: TRBV28; DNA: TGTGCCAGCAGACTCAGGGGGCAGGGGAACACTGAAGCTTTCTTT; CDR3: CASRLRGQGNTEAFF
D: NA; J: TRBJ1-5; size: once; length: 16; V: TRBV18; DNA: TGTGCCAGCTCACCTACATCCCCCGGGTCAAATCAGCCCCAGCATTTT; CDR3: CASSPTSPGSNQPQHF
D: TRBD1; J: TRBJ2-7; size: NA; length: 13; V: TRBV7-2; DNA: TGTGCCAGCAGCCCCCCGGGACAGATAAGGCAGTACTTC; CDR3: CASSPPGQIRQYF
D: TRBD1; J: TRBJ2-1; size: NA; length: 18; V: TRBV5-1; DNA: TGCGCCAGCAGCTTGTCGGCAGGGGGCCGTAGCTCCTACAATGAGCAGTTCTTC; CDR3: CASSLSAGGRSSYNEQFF
D: NA; J: TRBJ2-1; size: NA; length: 17; V: TRBV5-1; DNA: TGCGCCAGCAGCCCCACACCCAGGGCGGGGTCTTACAATGAGCAGTTCTTC; CDR3: CASSPTPRAGSYNEQFF
D: NA; J: TRBJ2-7; size: NA; length: 16; V: TRBV21-1; DNA: TGTGCCAGCAGCAAACCAGGCAGCGGAGAGCACCACGAGCAGTACTTC; CDR3: CASSKPGSGEHHEQYF
D: TRBD1; J: TRBJ2-7; size: once; length: 17; V: TRBV30; DNA: TGTGCCTGGAGTGTAAAGGGACAGGGGGGGGGTTCCTACGAGCAGTACTTC; CDR3: CAWSVKGQGGGSYEQYF
D: NA; J: TRBJ1-2; size: NA; length: 15; V: TRBV28; DNA: TGTGCCAGCAGTTTAGGGGACTCGGTTAACTATGGCTACACCTTC; CDR3: CASSLGDSVNYGYTF
D: TRBD2; J: TRBJ2-7; size: few; length: 16; V: TRBV30; DNA: TGTGCCTGGGACCCCCCACTAGCGGGAGGTGCCTACGAGCAGTACTTC; CDR3: CAWDPPLAGGAYEQYF
D: NA; J: TRBJ2-5; size: NA; length: 13; V: TRBV29-1; DNA: TGCAGCGTTGAAGGACAGCCCCTGGAGACCCAGTACTTC; CDR3: CSVEGQPLETQYF
D: TRBD1; J: TRBJ2-3; size: NA; length: 14; V: TRBV5-1; DNA: TGCGCCAGCAGCCCGAGACAGGGGGAAGATACGCAGTATTTT; CDR3: CASSPRQGEDTQYF
D: NA; J: TRBJ2-1; size: medium-sized; length: 13; V: TRBV27; DNA: TGTGCCAGCAGTTTGGAGCCATACAATGAGCAGTTCTTC; CDR3: CASSLEPYNEQFF
D: TRBD2; J: TRBJ2-5; size: NA; length: 16; V: TRBV27; DNA: TGTGCCAGCAGGCCCACGTGGGCTAGCGGCCAAGAGACCCAGTACTTC; CDR3: CASRPTWASGQETQYF
D: TRBD1; J: TRBJ1-5; size: NA; length: 14; V: TRBV27; DNA: TGTGCCAGCAGCGGGACAGGTGGCAATCAGCCCCAGCATTTT; CDR3: CASSGTGGNQPQHF
D: NA; J: TRBJ2-2; size: NA; length: 12; V: TRBV29-1; DNA: TGCAGCGTTTCTTGGGGCCGCGGGGAGCTGTTTTTT; CDR3: CSVSWGRGELFF
D: NA; J: TRBJ1-2; size: NA; length: 15; V: TRBV28; DNA: TGTGCCAGCAGTTTATCCAGGGTAACCAACTATGGCTACACCTTC; CDR3: CASSLSRVTNYGYTF
D: TRBD1; J: TRBJ1-2; size: NA; length: 16; V: TRBV28; DNA: TGTGCCAGCAGTACCCGACAGGGGCGGAGGAGGAGTGGCTACACCTTC; CDR3: CASSTRQGRRRSGYTF
D: TRBD1; J: TRBJ2-7; size: NA; length: 15; V: TRBV5-1; DNA: TGCGCCAGCAGCCACGGACAGGGAGGTTCCTACGAGCAGTACTTC; CDR3: CASSHGQGGSYEQYF
D: TRBD1; J: TRBJ1-2; size: NA; length: 14; V: TRBV6-6; DNA: TGTGCCAGCAGTGGACGACAGGGAACCTATGGCTACACCTTC; CDR3: CASSGRQGTYGYTF
D: TRBD2; J: TRBJ2-3; size: few; length: 15; V: TRBV11-3; DNA: TGTGCCAGCAGCTCCCTAGCGGGAGGGCCAGATACGCAGTATTTT; CDR3: CASSSLAGGPDTQYF
D: NA; J: TRBJ1-4; size: NA; length: 13; V: TRBV28; DNA: TGTGCCAGCACCCCGGGAACTAATGAAAAACTGTTTTTT; CDR3: CASTPGTNEKLFF
D: NA; J: TRBJ1-2; size: NA; length: 15; V: TRBV30; DNA: TGTGCCTGGAGTGTAGGGGGGGGAGCTAACTATGGCTACACCTTC; CDR3: CAWSVGGGANYGYTF
D: NA; J: TRBJ2-7; size: NA; length: 12; V: TRBV18; DNA: TGTGCCAGCTCATCTCGTCCCGACGAGCAGTACTTC; CDR3: CASSSRPDEQYF
D: NA; J: TRBJ1-2; size: NA; length: 14; V: TRBV21-1; DNA: TGTGCCAGCGGGCCCCGGACAGATAACTATGGCTACACCTTC; CDR3: CASGPRTDNYGYTF
D: TRBD1; J: TRBJ2-3; size: NA; length: 16; V: TRBV27; DNA: TGTGCCAGCAGTTTATCGATGAGGGGGCCTCCAGATACGCAGTATTTT; CDR3: CASSLSMRGPPDTQYF
D: NA; J: TRBJ1-2; size: once; length: 16; V: TRBV15; DNA: TGTGCCACCAGCGTCGGTGTAGCCTCAGCTAACTATGGCTACACCTTC; CDR3: CATSVGVASANYGYTF
D: TRBD2; J: TRBJ2-7; size: NA; length: 15; V: TRBV5-5; DNA: TGTGCCAGCAGTCTTGCGGGAGGGGTGGCCTACGAGCAGTACTTC; CDR3: CASSLAGGVAYEQYF
D: NA; J: TRBJ1-4; size: NA; length: 14; V: TRBV6-6; DNA: TGTGCCAGCAGTTACAGCCAGGGCAGTGAAAAACTGTTTTTT; CDR3: CASSYSQGSEKLFF
D: NA; J: TRBJ2-2; size: NA; length: 13; V: TRBV28; DNA: TGTGCCAGCAGTTTTTCGTACGGCGGGGAGCTGTTTTTT; CDR3: CASSFSYGGELFF
D: NA; J: TRBJ1-1; size: NA; length: 15; V: TRBV7-9; DNA: TGTGCCAGCAGCCTGAACAGGGCCGTGAACACTGAAGCTTTCTTT; CDR3: CASSLNRAVNTEAFF
D: TRBD2; J: TRBJ2-7; size: NA; length: 15; V: TRBV5-1; DNA: TGCGCCAGCAGCGTGACTAGCGGGTCAACCTACGAGCAGTACTTC; CDR3: CASSVTSGSTYEQYF
D: TRBD1; J: TRBJ1-1; size: NA; length: 16; V: TRBV5-4; DNA: TGTGCCAGCAGCTTGAGGGGACAGGGGGCTGGCACTGAAGCTTTCTTT; CDR3: CASSLRGQGAGTEAFF
D: TRBD2; J: TRBJ2-5; size: NA; length: 14; V: TRBV29-1; DNA: TGCAGCGTTGGGGGACTAGCGGGACAAGAGACCCAGTACTTC; CDR3: CSVGGLAGQETQYF
D: TRBD1; J: TRBJ2-1; size: few; length: 16; V: TRBV7-3; DNA: TGTGCCAGCAGCCTTACCCGGGACAGGGTCGCAAATGAGCAGTTCTTC; CDR3: CASSLTRDRVANEQFF
D: TRBD1; J: TRBJ2-1; size: few; length: 12; V: TRBV29-1; DNA: TGCAGCGTCAGGACAGGATACAATGAGCAGTTCTTC; CDR3: CSVRTGYNEQFF
D: NA; J: TRBJ2-1; size: NA; length: 16; V: TRBV10-2; DNA: TGCGCCAGCAGCGGCAGGGGTGTTCAATCCTACAATGAGCAGTTCTTC; CDR3: CASSGRGVQSYNEQFF
D: NA; J: TRBJ2-7; size: few; length: 13; V: TRBV7-9; DNA: TGTGCCAGCAGCCCGGGCAGGGTAGACGAGCAGTACTTC; CDR3: CASSPGRVDEQYF
D: NA; J: TRBJ2-2; size: NA; length: 14; V: TRBV9; DNA: TGTGCCAGCAGCGTAGTGGCGCTAGGCGGGGAGCTGTTTTTT; CDR3: CASSVVALGGELFF
D: TRBD2; J: TRBJ2-3; size: NA; length: 16; V: TRBV28; DNA: TGTGCCAGCAGTTCGGGACTAGCGGGAGGGCGAGATACGCAGTATTTT; CDR3: CASSSGLAGGRDTQYF
D: NA; J: TRBJ2-5; size: NA; length: 13; V: TRBV6-5; DNA: TGTGCCAGCATGCGGACTCTCCAAGAGACCCAGTACTTC; CDR3: CASMRTLQETQYF